The source of this T cell receptor (beta chain) is a study of fetal regulatory T cell absence and autoimmunity. Whole-study results and caveats: Antigen-driven pancreatic autoimmunity before birth in IPEX was inferred from oligoclonal enrichment. Pancreas TCRs were oligoclonally enriched versus cord blood, some clones over 80-fold.

The germline gives CDR1 SGHRS, CDR2 YFSETQ. This CDR3 has 15 amino acids. The V end lost 2 bases, the J end lost 2 bases, and 12 bases lay between the germline ends. A word on this clone: Its antigen remains unidentified.

This was a survey-level run. The table came from immunoSEQ multiplex PCR; TCRdb's copy has only in-frame clones and leaves some out. In the table there are tens of thousands of clones, approximately 80% of which are singletons. Material for sequencing was cord blood. The chain couples TRBV5-1 to TRBJ2-3; D unclear. This TCR was sampled from a newborn boy with IPEX syndrome. CDR3 nucleotide sequence: TGCGCCAGCAGCTTTGATCCCACCTACACAGATACGCAGTATTTT. This encodes CASSFDPTYTDTQYF.